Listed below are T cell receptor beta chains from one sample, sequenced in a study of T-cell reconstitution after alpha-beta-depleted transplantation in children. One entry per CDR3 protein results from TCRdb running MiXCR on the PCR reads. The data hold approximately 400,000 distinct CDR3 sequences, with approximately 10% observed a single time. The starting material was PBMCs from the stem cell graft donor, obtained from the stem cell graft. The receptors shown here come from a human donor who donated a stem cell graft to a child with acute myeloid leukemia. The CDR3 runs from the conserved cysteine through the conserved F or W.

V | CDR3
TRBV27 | CASSLSTTGADTQYF
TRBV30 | CAWSNTGRTGELFF
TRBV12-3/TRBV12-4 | CASSLTSGEHSYEQFF
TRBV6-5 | CASSRGDSTGPLLNGYTF
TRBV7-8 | CASRRGGGDTQYF
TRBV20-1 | CSAPLAGDADTQYF
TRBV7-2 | CASSPGLAPNNEQFF
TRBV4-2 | CASSPRASGIYEQYF
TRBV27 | CASREDRGASNYGYTF
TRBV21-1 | CASKVSSGSYNEQFF
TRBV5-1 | CASSRGGVGETQYF
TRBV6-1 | CASSNQVNEQFF
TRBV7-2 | CASTLRTSGRNEQFF
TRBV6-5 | CASRRGQGNSPLHF
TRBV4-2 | CASSRDRGLVNEQFF
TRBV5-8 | CASRTGTNVLMRTEAFF
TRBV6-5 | CASSYSRGGNQPQHF
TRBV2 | CASRPGQSYGYTF
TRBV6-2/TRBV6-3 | CASSPRVYEQYF
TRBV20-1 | CSARDASGIYEQFF
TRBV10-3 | CAISDPGGVGAFF
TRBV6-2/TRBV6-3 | CASRGLAGGLKAQETQYF
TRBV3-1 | CASSQDWASNSFTNTEAFF
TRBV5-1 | CASRPRASQETQYF
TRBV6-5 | CASSYSLAFSSYEQYF
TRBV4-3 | CASSQDLVQGTVSPLHF
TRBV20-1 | CSARPLSLGGRADTQYF
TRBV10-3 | CAISESPWVAGGTDTQYF
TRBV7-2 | CASSLAINTDTQYF
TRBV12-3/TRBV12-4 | CASSVPNVPLHF
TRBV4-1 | CASSQEISAAEQFF
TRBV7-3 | CASSFGRGRPLHF